This entry concerns a single TCR beta chain. Its target is not known. This specimen comes from a study of cytomegalovirus exposure and HLA in healthy donors. PCR amplification relied on 60 Vbeta primers (plus 13 Jbeta primers). Profiling relied on immunoSEQ multiplex PCR, and the TCRdb table lists in-frame clones only, not all of them. The sample has over 150,000 clones, about two thirds seen once. The germline CDR1 and CDR2 sequences are SGHTA and FQGNSA. This CDR3 contains 11 residues. Trimming left V 2 bases short and J 9 bases short, with 5 bases between. Overall study findings and caveats: In a later analysis, TCR beta V- and J-gene trimming showed a link to a missense DCLRE1C variant. Later analysis suggested most CMV-associated TCR beta chains were HLA-restricted.

Healthy bone marrow donors made up the cohort. The rearrangement joins TRBV7-2 to TRBJ2-4, with D uncertain. The sequencing sample was made of PBMCs. This receptor was taken from a woman aged 18-29 years in good health and CMV-seropositive. The CDR3 nucleotides read TGTGCCAGCAGCTTAACTGGCATTCAGTACTTC. The encoded protein is CASSLTGIQYF.